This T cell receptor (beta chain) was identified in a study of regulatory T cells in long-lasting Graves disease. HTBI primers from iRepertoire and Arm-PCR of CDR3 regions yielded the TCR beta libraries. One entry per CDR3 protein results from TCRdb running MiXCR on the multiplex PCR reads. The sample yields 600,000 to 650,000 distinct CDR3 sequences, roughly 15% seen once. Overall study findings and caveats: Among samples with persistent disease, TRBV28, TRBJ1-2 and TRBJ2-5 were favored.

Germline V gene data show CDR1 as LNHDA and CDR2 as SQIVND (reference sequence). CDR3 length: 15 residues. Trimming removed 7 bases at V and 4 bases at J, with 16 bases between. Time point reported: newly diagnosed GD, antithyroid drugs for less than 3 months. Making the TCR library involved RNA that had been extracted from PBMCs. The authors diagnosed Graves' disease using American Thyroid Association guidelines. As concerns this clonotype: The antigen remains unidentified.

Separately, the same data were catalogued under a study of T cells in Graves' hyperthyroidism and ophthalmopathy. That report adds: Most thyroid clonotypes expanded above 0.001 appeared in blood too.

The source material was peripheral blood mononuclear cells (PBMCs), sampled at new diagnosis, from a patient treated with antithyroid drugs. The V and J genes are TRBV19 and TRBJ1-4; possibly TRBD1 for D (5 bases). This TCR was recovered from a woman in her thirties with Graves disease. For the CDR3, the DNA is TGTGCCAGTAAGCCTTCCGGGACGGTTAATGAAAAACTGTTTTTT. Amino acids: CASKPSGTVNEKLFF.